The present TCR beta chain was sequenced within a study of CD8 T cells in ankylosing spondylitis. The study's findings and limits: In reactive arthritis synovial fluid and blood, some motif variants had been reported before. Seemingly distinctive of ankylosing spondylitis blood was a TCR beta motif formed by eight highly homologous variants. There was reportedly significant enrichment of clones that were disease-linked in matched ankylosing spondylitis synovial fluid.

The TCR beta libraries were generated through quantitative 5'-RACE incorporating molecular barcodes. TCRdb re-derived calls from the 5' RACE reads in MiXCR, one entry per CDR3 protein. The sample shows just under 550,000 distinct CDR3 sequences, 10% to 15% of them seen only once. The ends lost 4 bases at V and 2 bases at J; junction bases unmatched: 11. The CDR3 totals 17 residues. CDR1 is SGHRS and CDR2 is YFSETQ in the germline V gene. This clonotype turned up a few times. What it recognizes is unknown. The chain links TRBV5-1 to TRBJ1-4; 7 bases match TRBD1. This TCR was sampled from a male donor with ankylosing spondylitis. The sample taken for sequencing was blood, either unsorted or a sorted T cell fraction (not recorded which). The CDR3 DNA is TGCGCCAGCAGCCCCAACAGGGGAGGATCGACTAATGAAAAACTGTTTTTT. This gives the protein CASSPNRGGSTNEKLFF.